These 10 T cell receptor beta chains share one sample of origin, sequenced in a study of blood T cell repertoires in COVID-19. Measured with immunoSEQ multiplex PCR; TCRdb has only the in-frame clones, and not every one. The data hold about 43,000 clones, with approximately 82% observed a single time. Sequenced material: peripheral blood. The receptors here all came from an elderly woman with acute or convalescent COVID-19.

This chain connects TRBV6-2 or TRBV6-3 to TRBJ2-7, with unresolved D. The CDR3 covers 11 residues. Germline V gene data show CDR1 as MNHEY and CDR2 as SVGEGT. Trimming removed 5 bases at V and 9 bases at J, with 11 bases between. DNA for the CDR3: TGTGCCAGCAGTACCGGGTCCTGGCAGTACTTC. This codes for CASSTGSWQYF.

This chain uses TRBV5-6 with TRBJ2-3, with 7 positions matching TRBD2. This CDR3 spans 12 amino acids. CDR1 SGHDT and CDR2 YYEEEE come from the germline V gene. After removal of 6 bases from V and 6 bases from J, the junction contained 4 bases not matched to a gene. The CDR3 region has the DNA TGTGCCAGCACCTACGGGGGGGATACGCAGTATTTT. Protein product: CASTYGGDTQYF. Variable domain in full (rest from reference TRBV5-6 and TRBJ2-3): DAGVTQSPTHLIKTRGQQVTLRCSPKSGHDTVSWYQQALGQGPQFIFQYYEEEERQRGNFPDRFSGHQFPNYSSELNVNALLLGDSALYLCASTYGGDTQYFGPGTRLTVL.

The chain carries TRBV9 and TRBJ1-3, with unresolved D. The germline gives CDR1 SGDLS, CDR2 YYNGEE. The V and J ends lost 0 bases and 0 bases respectively, with 10 bases between them. The CDR3 runs 16 residues. CDR3 bases: TGTGCCAGCAGCGTAGGAGGTCCGCTCTCTGGAAACACCATATATTTT. Translation: CASSVGGPLSGNTIYF.

The chain links TRBV2 to TRBJ2-7; a possible D gene is TRBD2 (6 bases). This CDR3 is built from 12 residues. Trimming took 6 bases from V and 6 from J, leaving 12 bases between them. Germline CDR1 SNHLY, CDR2 FYNNEI. In nucleotides, the CDR3 is TGTGCCAGCAGACGGGAGCTCCGCGAGCAGTACTTC. It encodes CASRRELREQYF.

The V gene is TRBV4-1, the J gene TRBJ2-2; 11 bases align to TRBD2. Losses at the gene ends were 7 bases for V and 2 bases for J; bases not matched to a gene: 9. CDR1 is MGHRA and CDR2 is YSYEKL in the germline V gene. This CDR3 has 17 amino acids. The CDR3 spells CASNRASGGPNTGELFF. DNA of the CDR3: TGCGCCAGCAATAGGGCTAGCGGGGGGCCCAACACCGGGGAGCTGTTTTTT.

The rearrangement uses TRBV7-3 and TRBJ2-1; TRBD2 agrees at 13 bases. V lost 4 bases to trimming and J lost 6 bases; unmatched junction nucleotides: 6. The CDR3 consists of 16 residues. Germline V lookup: CDR1 SGHTA, CDR2 FQGTGA. In DNA, the CDR3 is TGTGCCAGCAGCTCCGGGACTAGCGGGGTCTCCAATGAGCAGTTCTTC. It is translated as CASSSGTSGVSNEQFF.

This chain connects TRBV6-6 to TRBJ1-2, with 9 nucleotides matching TRBD1. V was pared by 5 bases and J by 3 bases, with 13 bases of the junction left unmatched. Germline V gives CDR1 MNHNY, CDR2 SVGAGI (reference sequence). The CDR3 loop spans 17 amino acids. CDR3 bases: TGTGCCAGCAGTCCCGACGCGGACAGGGGACGGTACTATGGCTACACCTTC. Protein: CASSPDADRGRYYGYTF.

The chain is built from TRBV20-1 and TRBJ1-3; D possibly corresponds to TRBD1 (6 bases). Germline CDR1 reads DFQATT; CDR2 reads SNEGSKA (reference sequence). V was trimmed by 3 bases and J by 4 bases, leaving 13 bases between them. CDR3 length: 14 residues. The CDR3 coding sequence is TGCAGTGCTAGTAACCCAGGGGACGGAAACACCATATATTTT. Translated, it gives CSASNPGDGNTIYF.

This clone came up once. The chain has TRBV6-1 and TRBJ1-2; no firm D call. Trimming pared 1 base from V and 4 bases from J, leaving 13 bases between. Germline V gene data show CDR1 as MNHNS and CDR2 as SASEGT. The CDR3 consists of 15 residues. The CDR3 reads CASSEEGVALYGYTF. The CDR3 DNA reads TGTGCCAGCAGTGAAGAAGGTGTAGCCCTCTATGGCTACACCTTC.

The rearrangement links TRBV7-9 to TRBJ2-5; 9 nucleotides agree with TRBD2. Germline V gives CDR1 SEHNR, CDR2 FQNEAQ (reference sequence). The CDR3 length is 16 residues. With 6 bases clipped from V and 0 bases from J, the junction kept 8 bases outside the gene matches. CDR3 DNA sequence: TGTGCCAGCAGTTTTACCTCTAGCGGGGACCAAGAGACCCAGTACTTC. Amino acids: CASSFTSSGDQETQYF.